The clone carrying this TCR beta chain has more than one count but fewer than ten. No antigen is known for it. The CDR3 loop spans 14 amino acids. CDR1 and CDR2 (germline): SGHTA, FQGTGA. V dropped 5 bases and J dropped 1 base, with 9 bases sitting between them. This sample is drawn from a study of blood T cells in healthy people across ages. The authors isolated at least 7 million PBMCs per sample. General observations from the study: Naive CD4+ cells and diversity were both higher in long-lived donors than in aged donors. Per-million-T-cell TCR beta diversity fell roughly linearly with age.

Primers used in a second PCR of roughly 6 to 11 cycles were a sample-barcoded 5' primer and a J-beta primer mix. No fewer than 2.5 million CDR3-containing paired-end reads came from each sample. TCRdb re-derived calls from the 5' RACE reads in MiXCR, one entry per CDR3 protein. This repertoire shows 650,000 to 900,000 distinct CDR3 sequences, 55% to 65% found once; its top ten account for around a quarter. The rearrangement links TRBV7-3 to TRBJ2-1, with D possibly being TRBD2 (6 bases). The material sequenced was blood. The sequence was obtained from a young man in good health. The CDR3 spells CASSTGLSYNEQFF. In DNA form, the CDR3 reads TGTGCCAGCAGCACGGGACTTTCCTACAATGAGCAGTTCTTC.